This T cell receptor (beta chain) appears in the sequencing data of a study of shared clonotypes between healthy human individuals. Germline V gene data show CDR1 as MDHEN and CDR2 as SYDVKM. The CDR3 runs to 14 residues. V lost 5 bases, J lost 3 bases, and 11 bases lay in between. Comments on this clone: Its target is unknown.

Produced via immunoSEQ multiplex PCR; TCRdb's table is partial and in-frame only. The table lists approximately 530,000 clones, 90% to 97% of them singletons. General study results and limits: The donor pool, a small one, limited the genetic and exposure-history diversity represented.

The source material was naive CD4+ T cells sorted from blood. Subset given: CD45RA+ positively selected. The V and J genes are TRBV28 and TRBJ1-5; D is undetermined. The TCR sequence derives from a woman in her 30s in good health. CDR3 DNA sequence: TGTGCCAGCAGTGTCCACAGCCCCAATCAGCCCCAGCATTTT. It encodes CASSVHSPNQPQHF.